This T cell receptor (beta chain) was sequenced for a study of shared clonotypes between healthy human individuals. Free of recent acute infections or vaccinations, the donors were healthy HIV-negative adults. This clone has only one observation. Its antigen is currently unknown. Study findings and constraints: Generally, naive subsets came out with larger estimated richness than memory subsets.

Profiled with immunoSEQ multiplex PCR; TCRdb holds only in-frame clones, not every one. The repertoire has 2,100,000 or so clones, approximately 94% of them found once; the top ten carry less than 0.15%. Per germline, CDR1 SGHRS and CDR2 YFSETQ. The CDR3 spans 15 residues. With 7 bases removed from V and 5 bases from J, the gap between germline ends came to 18 bases. Sequenced: naive CD4+ T cells sorted from blood. Specified subset: CD45RA+ positively selected. The chain combines TRBV5-1 with TRBJ2-2; a weak D match, TRBD2 (5 bases). The clonotype originates from a man younger than 35 in good health. The CDR3 protein is CASGWTEQPTGELFF. The CDR3 nucleotides read TGCGCCAGCGGCTGGACTGAACAGCCGACCGGGGAGCTGTTTTTT. The full variable domain, its missing parts supplied by reference TRBV5-1 and TRBJ2-2, is KAGVTQTPRYLIKTRGQQVTLSCSPISGHRSVSWYQQTPGQGLQFLFEYFSETQRNKGNFPGRFSGRQFSNSRSEMNVSTLELGDSALYLCASGWTEQPTGELFFGEGSRLTVL.